This T cell receptor (beta chain) was captured in a study of OX40 agonist ivuxolimab in advanced cancers. Study outcomes and limitations: Among some nonresponders, normalized T-cell clonal expansion was also low.

A word on this clone: Its antigen is currently unknown.

Assay used: immunoSEQ multiplex PCR; TCRdb lists only in-frame clones, some missing. The sample shows approximately 160,000 clones, 85% to 95% of them seen only once. This TCR was sampled from an adult with an advanced solid tumor such as melanoma, head and neck, liver or kidney cancer. The material sequenced was CD4+ or CD8+ T cells sorted from blood, taken in a trial of the OX40 agonist ivuxolimab.

CDR3 DNA: TGTGCCAGCAGTGGACCCGGGACAGGGGATGAAAAACTGTTTTTT. This encodes CASSGPGTGDEKLFF. The genes are TRBV6-5 and TRBJ1-4; 10 bases are shared with TRBD1. Germline CDR1 is MNHEY and CDR2 is SVGAGI. Germline trimming cut 5 bases from V and 6 bases from J; bases unmatched to any gene: 6. This CDR3 is 15 amino acids long.